This T cell receptor (beta chain) was recovered during a study of control samples from healthy donors and cancer patients. Generated by immunoSEQ multiplex PCR, the TCRdb table keeps only in-frame clones and is missing some. This sample has about 160,000 clones, with 80% to 90% found just once. The CDR3 runs 16 residues. J lost 4 bases, V lost 4 bases, and 10 bases had no gene match. Per germline, CDR1 PRHDT and CDR2 FYEKMQ (reference sequence). This rearrangement joins TRBV13 to TRBJ2-7; 10 nucleotides align to TRBD2. The clonotype comes from a man aged 25-45 years in good health. Sequencing was performed on blood. In DNA form, the CDR3 reads TGTGCCAGCAGCTCGTGGACTAGCGGAAGAGGTTACGAGCAGTACTTC. Its translation is CASSSWTSGRGYEQYF.